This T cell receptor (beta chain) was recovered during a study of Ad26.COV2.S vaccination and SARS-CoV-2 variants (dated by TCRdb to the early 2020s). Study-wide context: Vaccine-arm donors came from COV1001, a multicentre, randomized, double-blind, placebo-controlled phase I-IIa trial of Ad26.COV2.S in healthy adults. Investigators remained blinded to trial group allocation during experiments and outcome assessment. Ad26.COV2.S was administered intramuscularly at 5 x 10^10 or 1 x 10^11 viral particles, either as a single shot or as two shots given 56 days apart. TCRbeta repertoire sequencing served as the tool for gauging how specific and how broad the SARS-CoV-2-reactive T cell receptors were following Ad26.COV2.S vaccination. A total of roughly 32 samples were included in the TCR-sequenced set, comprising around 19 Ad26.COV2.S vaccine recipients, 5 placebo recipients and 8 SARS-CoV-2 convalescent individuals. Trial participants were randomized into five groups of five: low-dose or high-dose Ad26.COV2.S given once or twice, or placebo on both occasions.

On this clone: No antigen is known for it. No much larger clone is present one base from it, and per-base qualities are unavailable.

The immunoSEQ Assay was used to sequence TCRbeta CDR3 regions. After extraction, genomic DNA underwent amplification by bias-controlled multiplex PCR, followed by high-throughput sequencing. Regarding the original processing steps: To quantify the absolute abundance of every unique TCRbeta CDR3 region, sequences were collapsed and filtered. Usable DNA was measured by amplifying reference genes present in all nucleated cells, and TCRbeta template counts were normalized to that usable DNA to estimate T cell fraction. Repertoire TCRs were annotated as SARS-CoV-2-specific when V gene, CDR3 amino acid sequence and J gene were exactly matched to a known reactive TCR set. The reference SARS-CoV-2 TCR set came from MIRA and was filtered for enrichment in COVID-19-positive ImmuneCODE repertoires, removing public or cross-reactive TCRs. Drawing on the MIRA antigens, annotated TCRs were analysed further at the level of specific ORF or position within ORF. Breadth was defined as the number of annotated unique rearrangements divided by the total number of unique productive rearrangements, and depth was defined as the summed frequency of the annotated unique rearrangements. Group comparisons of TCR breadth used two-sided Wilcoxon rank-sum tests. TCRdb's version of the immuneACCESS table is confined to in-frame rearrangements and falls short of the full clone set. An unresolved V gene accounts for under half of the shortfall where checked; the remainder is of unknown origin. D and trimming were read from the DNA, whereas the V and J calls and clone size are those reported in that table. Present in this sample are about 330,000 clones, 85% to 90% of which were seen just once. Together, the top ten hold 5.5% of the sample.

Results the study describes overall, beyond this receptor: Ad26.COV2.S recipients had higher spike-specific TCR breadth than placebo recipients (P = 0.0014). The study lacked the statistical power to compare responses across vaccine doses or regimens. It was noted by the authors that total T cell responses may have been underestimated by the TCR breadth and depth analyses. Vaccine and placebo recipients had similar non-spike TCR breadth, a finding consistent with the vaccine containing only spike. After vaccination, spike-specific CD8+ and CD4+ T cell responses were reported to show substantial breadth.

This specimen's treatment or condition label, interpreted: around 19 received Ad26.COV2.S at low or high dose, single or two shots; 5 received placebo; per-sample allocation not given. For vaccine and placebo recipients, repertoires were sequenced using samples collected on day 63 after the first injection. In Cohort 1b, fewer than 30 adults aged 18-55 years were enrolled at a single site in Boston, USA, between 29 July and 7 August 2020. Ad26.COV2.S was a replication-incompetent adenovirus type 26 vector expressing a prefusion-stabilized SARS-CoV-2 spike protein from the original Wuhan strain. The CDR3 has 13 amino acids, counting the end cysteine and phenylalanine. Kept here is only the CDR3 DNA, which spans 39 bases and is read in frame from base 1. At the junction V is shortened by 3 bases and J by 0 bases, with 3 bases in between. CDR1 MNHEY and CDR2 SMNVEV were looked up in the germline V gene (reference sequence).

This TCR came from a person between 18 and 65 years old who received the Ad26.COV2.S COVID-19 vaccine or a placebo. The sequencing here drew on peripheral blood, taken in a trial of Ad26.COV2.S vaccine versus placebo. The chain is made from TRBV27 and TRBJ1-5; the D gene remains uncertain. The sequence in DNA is TGTGCCAGCAGTTTTTTTAGCAATCAGCCCCAGCATTTT. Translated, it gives CASSFFSNQPQHF.